Listed below are T cell receptor beta chains from one sample, sequenced in a study of cytomegalovirus exposure and HLA in healthy donors. Using immunoSEQ multiplex PCR, the repertoire was profiled, and TCRdb retains in-frame clones only, with some absent. The sample holds about 130,000 clones, 94% seen once. Specimen: PBMCs. The receptors were gathered from a man aged 18 to 30 in good health and CMV-seropositive. CDR3s include the opening cysteine and the closing phenylalanine or tryptophan. D genes are given only for firm matches. Clone size, where shown, is once, few, many, or a class for clones that have expanded.

TRBJ2-6	NA	TRBV9	NA	TGTGCCAGCAGCGTAGTGGGGAGTGGGGCCAACGTCCTGACTTTC	CASSVVGSGANVLTF
TRBJ2-2	TRBD1	TRBV5-1	NA	TGCGCCAGCAGCCCAGGGACAGGGAGGAACACCGGGGAGCTGTTTTTT	CASSPGTGRNTGELFF
TRBJ2-1	NA	TRBV29-1	NA	TGCAGCGTTACGGGACAAAATGAGCAGTTCTTC	CSVTGQNEQFF
TRBJ2-1	TRBD1	TRBV28	NA	TGTGCCAGCAGTTTGCCTCCAGGGGGTGAGCAGTTCTTC	CASSLPPGGEQFF
TRBJ1-3	TRBD1	TRBV2	once	TGTGCCAGCGAGGGACAGGGGCGAGGAAACACCATATATTTT	CASEGQGRGNTIYF
TRBJ2-7	TRBD1	TRBV5-1	NA	TGCGCCAGCAGCATCCGGACAGGAGCCTACGAGCAGTACTTC	CASSIRTGAYEQYF
TRBJ2-5	NA	TRBV6-1	NA	TGTGCCAGCAAGGAGCCTGGAGAGACCCAGTACTTC	CASKEPGETQYF
TRBJ2-3	TRBD1	TRBV6-1	NA	TGTGCCAGCAGAGAACCATTCGGACAGGGCACAGATACGCAGTATTTT	CASREPFGQGTDTQYF
TRBJ2-7	NA	TRBV7-2	NA	TGTGCCAGCAGCACAGACCACACGACCTACGAGCAGTACTTC	CASSTDHTTYEQYF
TRBJ1-1	NA	TRBV4-1	NA	TGCGCCAGCAGCCAGGCAGAGGGCTCGATAAACACTGAAGCTTTCTTT	CASSQAEGSINTEAFF
TRBJ2-1	TRBD2	TRBV5-1	NA	TGCGCCAGCAGCTTGGCCGGGACTAGCGGGTTAAATGAGCAGTTCTTC	CASSLAGTSGLNEQFF
TRBJ2-7	TRBD2	TRBV5-5	NA	TGTGCCAGCAGCCCGGCCGGGAGGACGGACTACGAGCAGTACTTC	CASSPAGRTDYEQYF
TRBJ2-1	NA	TRBV6-5	once	TGTGCCAGCAGTTACAACGAACAGGCCTCCTACAATGAGCAGTTCTTC	CASSYNEQASYNEQFF
TRBJ1-2	NA	TRBV11-2	once	TGTGCCAGCAGCTTAAAGGGTGGAGGCATTTATGGCTACACCTTC	CASSLKGGGIYGYTF
TRBJ1-2	NA	TRBV5-1	NA	TGCGCCAGCAGCTTGGTTCAGGGGCTCTCCGGTGGCTACACCTTC	CASSLVQGLSGGYTF
TRBJ1-5	NA	TRBV19	NA	TGTGCCAGTAGTATAGGAGGGCAGGGCAATCAGCCCCAGCATTTT	CASSIGGQGNQPQHF
TRBJ2-3	NA	TRBV11-1	once	TGTGCCAGCAGCTTATCGACGGGAGTAGGGGATACGCAGTATTTT	CASSLSTGVGDTQYF
TRBJ2-7	TRBD1	TRBV18	few	TGTGCCAGCTCACCGGGACAGGGGGAAAGCTACGAGCAGTACTTC	CASSPGQGESYEQYF
TRBJ1-5	NA	TRBV7-2	NA	TGTGCCAGCAGCTATCAGGGGATGGGACAGCCCCAGCATTTT	CASSYQGMGQPQHF
TRBJ2-5	TRBD2	TRBV5-1	NA	TGCGCCAGCAGCTTGGGGGTAGCGGGCATCCAAGAGACCCAGTACTTC	CASSLGVAGIQETQYF
TRBJ2-1	TRBD2	TRBV28	NA	TGTGCCAGCAGTTTAAAGAAGATTAGCGGGAGTTATGAGCAGTTCTTC	CASSLKKISGSYEQFF
TRBJ1-2	TRBD1	TRBV9	NA	TGTGCCAGCAGCGTACAGACAGGGGGGGATGGCTACACCTTC	CASSVQTGGDGYTF
TRBJ2-6	NA	TRBV4-2	NA	TGTGCCAGCAGACTCGTCCCCTCTGGGGCCAACGTCCTGACTTTC	CASRLVPSGANVLTF
TRBJ2-1	NA	TRBV28	NA	TGTGCCAGCAGTTTCCCCCGCGGGATCAATGAGCAGTTCTTC	CASSFPRGINEQFF
TRBJ2-2	NA	TRBV4-1	NA	TGCGCCAGCAAGGACGACAGATCTAACACCGGGGAGCTGTTTTTT	CASKDDRSNTGELFF
TRBJ2-7	NA	TRBV7-2	NA	TGTGCCAGCAGCTTAACGGGATCCCGAACCGAGCAGTACTTC	CASSLTGSRTEQYF
TRBJ1-1	TRBD1	TRBV30	NA	TGTGCCAGTACAGGGGGCCTGACGCTAGACACTGAAGCTTTCTTT	CASTGGLTLDTEAFF
TRBJ1-2	NA	TRBV5-5	NA	TGTGCCAGCAGCTTGGTGGGGGCTGGCTACACCTTC	CASSLVGAGYTF
TRBJ2-7	NA	TRBV15	NA	TGTGCCACCAGCAGAGATATTTTGAGCTACGAGCAGTACTTC	CATSRDILSYEQYF
TRBJ2-2	NA	TRBV5-1	NA	TGCGCCAGCAGCTTAGATAGCGGACCGAACACCGGGGAGCTGTTTTTT	CASSLDSGPNTGELFF
TRBJ1-1	NA	TRBV6-1	NA	TGTGCCAGCAGTGAAAATATCTGGGGCACGAACACTGAAGCTTTCTTT	CASSENIWGTNTEAFF
TRBJ1-3	TRBD1	TRBV28	NA	TGTGCCAGCAGTTCGGGACAGGGTAACACCATATATTTT	CASSSGQGNTIYF
TRBJ2-3	TRBD1	TRBV9	NA	TGTGCCAGCAGCCCCGACAGGGGCCTCCCCCCAGATACGCAGTATTTT	CASSPDRGLPPDTQYF
TRBJ2-7	NA	TRBV11-2	once	TGTGCCAGCAGGCGGGCTAGCAGCTACGAGCAGTACTTC	CASRRASSYEQYF
TRBJ2-1	TRBD2	TRBV5-6	NA	TGTGCCAGCAGCGGCGGTCTAGCGGTCTACAATGAGCAGTTCTTC	CASSGGLAVYNEQFF
TRBJ2-7	NA	TRBV7-2	NA	TGTGCCAGCAGCTTACTACCTAGCTCTCGCGAGCAGTACTTC	CASSLLPSSREQYF
TRBJ1-3	TRBD1	TRBV4-1	NA	TGCGCCAGCAGCCAACCAGGACAGGGGAGAATCGATCGAAACACCATATATTTT	CASSQPGQGRIDRNTIYF
TRBJ1-6	TRBD1	TRBV14	NA	TGTGCCAGCAGCCAAGAATTCGGGACAGGTGAATCACCCCTCCACTTT	CASSQEFGTGESPLHF
TRBJ1-3	NA	TRBV2	NA	TGTGCCAGCAGTGGAATAAACGGACCGGCCACGGGGAACACCATATATTTT	CASSGINGPATGNTIYF
TRBJ2-5	TRBD1	TRBV10-3	NA	TGTGCCATAAGACAGGGGCTGTCAGAGACCCAGTACTTC	CAIRQGLSETQYF
TRBJ1-1	NA	TRBV13	NA	TGTGCCAGCAGCTTCTTCCAGGTGAACACTGAAGCTTTCTTT	CASSFFQVNTEAFF
TRBJ1-1	TRBD1	TRBV4-1	NA	TGCGCCAGCAGCCAAGTTGGGGGGTTCGTAGGACAGGGAAGTACTGAAGCTTTCTTT	CASSQVGGFVGQGSTEAFF
TRBJ2-1	NA	TRBV25-1	NA	TGTGCCAGCGCTCAGGGAAATGAGCAGTTCTTC	CASAQGNEQFF
TRBJ2-5	TRBD2	TRBV5-1	NA	TGCGCCAGCGTTTTTGGCGGGAGTAATTCGGGGGAGACCCAGTACTTC	CASVFGGSNSGETQYF
TRBJ2-5	NA	TRBV29-1	NA	TGCAGCGTTGAATCGGTCAACCAAGAGACCCAGTACTTC	CSVESVNQETQYF
TRBJ2-7	NA	TRBV6-1	NA	TGTGCCAGCAGTGAATCTGACCCGGAGAGTTCCTACGAGCAGTACTTC	CASSESDPESSYEQYF
TRBJ2-2	NA	TRBV18	NA	TGTGCCAGCTCACCCATTAACACCGGGGAGCTGTTTTTT	CASSPINTGELFF
TRBJ1-2	NA	TRBV30	NA	TGTGCCTGGAGCTTTACAGCTAACTATGGCTACACCTTC	CAWSFTANYGYTF
TRBJ1-4	NA	TRBV7-8	NA	TGTGCCAGCAGCTTAGGTGGGGCTGGAGATGAAAAACTGTTTTTT	CASSLGGAGDEKLFF
TRBJ2-7	NA	TRBV9	once	TGTGCGAGGGGGATCAGATACGAGCAGTACTTC	CARGIRYEQYF
TRBJ2-5	TRBD2	TRBV4-2	NA	TGTGCCAGCAGCCAAGGGGCGGGAGTGGCAGAGACCCAGTACTTC	CASSQGAGVAETQYF
TRBJ2-7	TRBD2	TRBV5-1	NA	TGCGCCAGCAGCGAAGGGACTAGCGGATACGAGCAGTACTTC	CASSEGTSGYEQYF
TRBJ2-6	NA	TRBV7-2	NA	TGTGCCAGCAGCTTACACAGGGTTGGGGCCAACGTCCTGACTTTC	CASSLHRVGANVLTF
TRBJ2-7	NA	TRBV5-4	few	TGTGCCAGCAGCTTGGACCCGTCTACCGGCTACGAGCAGTACTTC	CASSLDPSTGYEQYF
TRBJ2-1	NA	TRBV9	NA	TGTGCCAGCAGCGTAGGAGGAGGCACTCTCTCCTACAATGAGCAGTTCTTC	CASSVGGGTLSYNEQFF
TRBJ2-5	TRBD1	TRBV6-6	once	TGTGCCAGCAGTTACACCCCGGACAGGGCCTTAACCCAGTACTTC	CASSYTPDRALTQYF
TRBJ2-7	TRBD1	TRBV27	NA	TGTGCCAGCAGTTTATCCGGGACAGACCCCTCCTACGAGCAGTACTTC	CASSLSGTDPSYEQYF
TRBJ2-7	TRBD2	TRBV7-9	NA	TGTGCCAGCAGCTTATGGGTCCAAGCGGGAGGCGAGCAGTACTTC	CASSLWVQAGGEQYF